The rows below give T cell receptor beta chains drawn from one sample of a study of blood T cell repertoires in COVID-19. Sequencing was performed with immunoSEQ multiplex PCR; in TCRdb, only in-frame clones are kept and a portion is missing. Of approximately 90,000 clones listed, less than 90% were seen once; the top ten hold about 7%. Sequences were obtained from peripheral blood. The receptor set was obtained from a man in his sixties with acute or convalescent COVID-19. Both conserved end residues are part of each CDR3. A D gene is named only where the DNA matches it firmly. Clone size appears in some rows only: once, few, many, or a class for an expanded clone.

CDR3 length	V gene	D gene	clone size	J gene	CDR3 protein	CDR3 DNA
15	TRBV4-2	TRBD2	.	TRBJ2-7	CASRPSDGGGLEQYF	TGTGCCAGCAGGCCTAGCGACGGGGGAGGGTTGGAGCAGTACTTC
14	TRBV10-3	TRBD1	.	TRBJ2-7	CAISRTTGAYEQYF	TGTGCCATCAGTAGAACGACAGGGGCCTACGAGCAGTACTTC
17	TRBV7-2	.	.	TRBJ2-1	CASSLAGGDGGYNEQFF	TGTGCCAGCAGCTTAGCCGGGGGTGACGGCGGTTACAATGAGCAGTTCTTC
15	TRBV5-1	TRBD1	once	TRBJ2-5	CASTRGQGYQETQYF	TGCGCCAGCACCCGCGGACAGGGATACCAAGAGACCCAGTACTTC
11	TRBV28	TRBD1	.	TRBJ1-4	CASSTGTGLFF	TGTGCCAGCAGCACGGGGACAGGGCTGTTTTTT
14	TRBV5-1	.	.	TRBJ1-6	CASRLVVENSPLHF	TGCGCCAGCAGGCTGGTAGTGGAGAATTCACCCCTCCACTTT
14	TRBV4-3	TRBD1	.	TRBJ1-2	CASSQGTGIYGYTF	TGCGCCAGCAGCCAAGGGACAGGGATCTATGGCTACACCTTC
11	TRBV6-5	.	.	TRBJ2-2	CASIQTGELFF	TGTGCCAGCATTCAGACCGGGGAGCTGTTTTTT
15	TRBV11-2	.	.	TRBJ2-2	CASSLAPRGTGELFF	TGTGCCAGCAGCTTAGCCCCCCGGGGCACCGGGGAGCTGTTTTTT
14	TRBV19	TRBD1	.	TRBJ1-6	CASSKDRMGSPLHF	TGTGCCAGTAGTAAGGACAGGATGGGTTCACCCCTCCACTTT
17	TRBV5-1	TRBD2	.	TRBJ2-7	CASSRGLAGSISYEQYF	TGCGCCAGCAGCCGTGGACTAGCGGGTTCCATCTCCTACGAGCAGTACTTC
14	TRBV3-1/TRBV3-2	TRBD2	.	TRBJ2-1	CASSPQAGSNEQFF	TGTGCCAGCAGCCCTCAAGCGGGAAGCAATGAGCAGTTCTTC
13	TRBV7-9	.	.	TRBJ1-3	CASSQGSGNTIYF	TGTGCCAGCAGCCAGGGTTCTGGAAACACCATATATTTT
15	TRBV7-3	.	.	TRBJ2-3	CASSLEGGDTDTQYF	TGTGCCAGCAGCTTAGAGGGCGGGGATACAGATACGCAGTATTTT
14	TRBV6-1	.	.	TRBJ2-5	CASSDRDNQETQYF	TGTGCCAGCAGTGACCGGGACAACCAAGAGACCCAGTACTTC
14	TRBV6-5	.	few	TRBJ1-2	CASSYTGGGGGYTF	TGTGCCAGCAGTTACACTGGAGGGGGGGGCGGCTACACCTTC
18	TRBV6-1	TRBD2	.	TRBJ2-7	CASSEYVAGATSSYEQYF	TGTGCCAGCAGTGAATATGTAGCGGGAGCCACCAGCTCCTACGAGCAGTACTTC
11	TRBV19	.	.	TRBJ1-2	CASSTRTGYTF	TGTGCCAGTAGTACCCGGACAGGCTACACCTTC
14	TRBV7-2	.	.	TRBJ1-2	CASRLEDPNYGYTF	TGTGCCAGCAGACTAGAGGACCCAAACTATGGCTACACCTTC
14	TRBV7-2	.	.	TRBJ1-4	CASSFLGSREKLFF	TGTGCCAGCAGCTTCCTTGGTTCGAGAGAAAAACTGTTTTTT
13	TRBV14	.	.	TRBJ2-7	CASSPDGGYEQYF	TGTGCCAGCAGCCCAGATGGGGGGTACGAGCAGTACTTC
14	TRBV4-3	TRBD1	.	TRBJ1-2	CASSRTGGIYGYTF	TGCGCCAGCAGCCGGACAGGGGGCATCTATGGCTACACCTTC
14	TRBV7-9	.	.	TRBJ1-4	CASSPSVRVEKLFF	TGTGCCAGCAGTCCGTCCGTGAGAGTGGAAAAACTGTTTTTT
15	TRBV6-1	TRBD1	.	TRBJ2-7	CASSEGQGGVYEQYF	TGTGCCAGCAGTGAAGGACAGGGGGGCGTCTACGAGCAGTACTTC
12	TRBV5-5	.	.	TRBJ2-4	CASSAPRGIQYF	TGTGCCAGCTCCGCCCCTCGAGGGATTCAGTACTTC
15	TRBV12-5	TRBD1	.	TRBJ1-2	CASGSLTGGLNGYTF	TGTGCTAGTGGTTCACTGACAGGGGGCCTGAATGGCTACACCTTC
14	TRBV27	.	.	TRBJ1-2	CASSLLGPNYGYTF	TGTGCCAGCAGTCTTTTGGGCCCCAACTATGGCTACACCTTC
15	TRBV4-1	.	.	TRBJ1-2	CASSQAGERGSGYTF	TGCGCCAGCAGCCAAGCCGGAGAGCGGGGTAGTGGCTACACCTTC
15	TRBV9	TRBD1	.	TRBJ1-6	CASSVSRGLNSPLHF	TGTGCCAGCAGCGTAAGTAGGGGGCTTAATTCACCCCTCCACTTT
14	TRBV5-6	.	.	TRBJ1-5	CASSLGTANQPQHF	TGTGCCAGCAGCTTGGGGACAGCAAATCAGCCCCAGCATTTT
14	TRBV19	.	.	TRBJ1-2	CASSRQTYDYGYTF	TGTGCCAGTTCTCGACAGACTTACGACTATGGCTACACCTTC
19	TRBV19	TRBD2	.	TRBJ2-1	CASSIRPGIAGGRNNEQFF	TGTGCCAGTAGTATCAGACCTGGGATAGCGGGAGGCCGAAACAATGAGCAGTTCTTC
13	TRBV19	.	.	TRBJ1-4	CASSIGDRGKLFF	TGTGCCAGTAGTATAGGGGATCGGGGAAAACTGTTTTTT
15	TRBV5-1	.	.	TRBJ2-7	CASSQGGQSSYEQYF	TGCGCCAGCAGCCAGGGGGGACAGAGCTCCTACGAGCAGTACTTC
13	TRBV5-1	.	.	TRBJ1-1	CASSLMGLDGAFF	TGCGCCAGCAGCCTAATGGGACTGGATGGAGCTTTCTTT
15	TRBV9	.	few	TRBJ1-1	CASSVGGALNTEAFF	TGTGCCAGCAGCGTAGGTGGAGCGTTGAACACTGAAGCTTTCTTT
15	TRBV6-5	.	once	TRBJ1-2	CASAAGRNPSYGYTF	TGTGCCAGCGCGGCGGGCAGAAACCCCAGTTATGGCTACACCTTC
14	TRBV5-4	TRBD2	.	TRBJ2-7	CASSLGLAGGEQYF	TGTGCCAGCAGCTTGGGACTAGCGGGAGGTGAGCAGTACTTC
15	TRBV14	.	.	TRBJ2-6	CASSLRVSGANVLTF	TGTGCCAGCAGCCTGAGAGTGTCTGGGGCCAACGTCCTGACTTTC
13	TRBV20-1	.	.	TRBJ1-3	CSASPTSGNTIYF	TGCAGTGCTAGTCCGACAAGCGGAAACACCATATATTTT
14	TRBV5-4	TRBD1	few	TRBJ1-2	CASSWDRGPYGYTF	TGTGCCAGCAGCTGGGACAGGGGACCCTATGGCTACACCTTC
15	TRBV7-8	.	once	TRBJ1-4	CASSSVTGINEKLFF	TGTGCCAGCAGCTCCGTGACAGGCATAAATGAAAAACTGTTTTTT
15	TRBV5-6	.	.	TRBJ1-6	CASSFSPMDNSPLHF	TGTGCCAGCAGCTTTTCCCCTATGGATAATTCACCCCTCCACTTT